The 10 T cell receptor beta chains given below trace back to one sample, sequenced in a study of beta chain features in type 1 diabetes. The study reverse transcribed the entire isolated RNA, so it sequenced expressed TCRB transcripts. This table comes from immunoSEQ multiplex PCR, and its TCRdb copy is limited to in-frame clones, with some not included. The data hold roughly 170,000 clones, with 10% to 15% observed a single time. The material sequenced was central memory CD4+ T cells from blood. All receptors derive from a woman aged 18-29 years in good health.

This clone was seen more than once but under ten times. The chain employs TRBV7-3 and TRBJ1-1; 12 bases match TRBD1. V was pared by 4 bases and J by 5 bases, with 11 bases of the junction left unmatched. The germline gives CDR1 SGHTA, CDR2 FQGTGA. The CDR3 length is 17 residues. CDR3 amino acids: CASSSPGQGALRTEAFF. CDR3 DNA: TGTGCCAGCAGCTCCCCGGGACAGGGGGCGCTGAGGACTGAAGCTTTCTTT.

This clone was detected only a few times. The genes are TRBV18 and TRBJ2-7; D call uncertain. This CDR3 has 13 residues. CDR1 is KGHSH and CDR2 is LQKENI in the germline V gene. Trimming stripped 6 bases from V and 5 bases from J, with 14 bases between. The CDR3 nucleotides read TGTGCCAGCTCCTATGTCGGTAGTAACGAGCAGTACTTC. Protein sequence: CASSYVGSNEQYF. Full variable domain (outside the CDR3, taken from reference TRBV18 and TRBJ2-7): NAGVMQNPRHLVRRRGQEARLRCSPMKGHSHVYWYRQLPEEGLKFMVYLQKENIIDESGMPKERFSAEFPKEGPSILRIQQVVRGDSAAYFCASSYVGSNEQYFGPGTRLTVT.

This clone came up a few times. V and J are TRBV9 and TRBJ2-2, with 8 bases aligning to TRBD2. Trimming at V came to 6 bases and at J to 0 bases, leaving 7 bases not matched to a gene. CDR3 length: 16 amino acids. Germline V gene data show CDR1 as SGDLS and CDR2 as YYNGEE. Here the CDR3 DNA reads TGTGCCAGCACCATACTAGCGGTCGCGAACACCGGGGAGCTGTTTTTT. It specifies CASTILAVANTGELFF.

In this sample, this clone turned up a few times. This sequence joins TRBV7-9 and TRBJ2-1; weak D call: TRBD2 (7 bases). V was clipped by 5 bases and J by 6 bases, with 17 bases between them. Germline lookup yields CDR1 SEHNR and CDR2 FQNEAQ (reference sequence). This CDR3 is built from 15 residues. CDR3 in DNA: TGTGCCAGCAGCAAGGGGGGGGGTCCCGGCAATGAGCAGTTCTTC. Protein product: CASSKGGGPGNEQFF. The full variable domain, its missing parts supplied by reference TRBV7-9 and TRBJ2-1, is DTGVSQNPRHKITKRGQNVTFRCDPISEHNRLYWYRQTLGQGPEFLTYFQNEAQLEKSRLLSDRFSAERPKGSFSTLEIQRTEQGDSAMYLCASSKGGGPGNEQFFGPGTRLTVL.

This sequence joins TRBV27 and TRBJ2-1, with D possibly matching TRBD1 (6 bases). The CDR3 is made up of 13 amino acids. V dropped 5 bases and J dropped 6 bases, with 11 bases sitting between them. The germline V gene encodes CDR1 MNHEY and CDR2 SMNVEV (reference sequence). The CDR3 spells CASSAQGLNEQFF. CDR3 bases: TGTGCCAGCAGTGCACAGGGTCTCAATGAGCAGTTCTTC.

The chain has TRBV10-3 and TRBJ1-2; 9 bases are a match to TRBD1. Per germline, CDR1 ENHRY and CDR2 SYGVKD. The V gene end was trimmed by 7 bases and the J gene end by 4 bases; junction bases not matched to a gene: 7. There are 14 residues in the CDR3. The CDR3 DNA is TGTGCCATCAAAGGGGACAGGGTGAGCTATGGCTACACCTTC. Its translation is CAIKGDRVSYGYTF.

The chain couples TRBV7-8 to TRBJ2-1, with 9 bases matching TRBD1. Germline values: CDR1 SGHVS, CDR2 FQNEAQ. J lost 5 bases, V lost 6 bases, and 8 bases had no gene match. The CDR3 is 15 amino acids. CDR3 protein: CASRFPGTGNNEQFF. The CDR3 DNA follows: TGTGCCAGCAGGTTCCCCGGGACAGGGAACAATGAGCAGTTCTTC.

The genes are TRBV30 and TRBJ1-3; a weak D match, TRBD1 (5 bases). V lost 3 bases to trimming and J lost 2 bases, with 11 bases between them. CDR1 and CDR2 (germline): GTSNPN, SVGIG (reference sequence). This CDR3 is built from 14 residues. CDR3 in amino acids: CAWRSGGTGNTIYF. The CDR3 nucleotides read TGTGCCTGGAGGTCCGGGGGGACTGGAAACACCATATATTTT.

The table lists this clone with a few counts. The V gene is TRBV5-1, the J gene TRBJ2-7, with 11 bases identical to TRBD2. The CDR3 extends over 16 amino acids. Germline V CDR1 and CDR2: SGHRS, YFSETQ. The junction had 6 bases not matched to a gene; V was cut back by 3 bases and J by 1 base. The CDR3 nucleotides read TGCGCCAGCAGCTCCCTACTAGCGGGAGCTTCCTACGAGCAGTACTTC. Amino acids: CASSSLLAGASYEQYF.

The CDR3 loop reads CASSSIDREHGDEQFF. The CDR3 DNA reads as TGTGCCAGCAGCTCGATTGACAGGGAACACGGTGATGAGCAGTTCTTC. This chain uses TRBV5-6 with TRBJ2-1, with 7 nucleotides matching TRBD1. The ends lost 3 bases at V and 8 bases at J; junction bases unmatched: 14. The germline V gene encodes CDR1 SGHDT and CDR2 YYEEEE. The CDR3 covers 16 residues.